These T cell receptor beta chains were read from a single sample in a study of control samples from healthy donors and cancer patients. Assay used: immunoSEQ multiplex PCR; TCRdb lists only in-frame clones, some missing. The sample shows tens of thousands of clones, roughly 94% of them seen only once. Material for sequencing was blood. Source of these receptors: a man aged 25-45 years in good health. Each CDR3 is given with its conserved first and last residue. D genes are given only for firm matches. Clone size is not always given. Where it is, it says once, few, many or a class for expanded clones.

J gene: TRBJ2-3
clone size: -
V gene: TRBV4-1
D gene: TRBD2
CDR3 DNA: TGCGCCAGCAGCCAAGAGGCTAGCGGGAGAATCACAGATACGCAGTATTTT
CDR3 protein: CASSQEASGRITDTQYF

J gene: TRBJ2-2
clone size: -
V gene: TRBV5-1
D gene: -
CDR3 DNA: TGCGCCAGCAGCTTGTTAGCCAGGGACTCCGGGGAGCTGTTTTTT
CDR3 protein: CASSLLARDSGELFF

J gene: TRBJ2-7
clone size: -
V gene: TRBV7-8
D gene: -
CDR3 DNA: TGTGCCAGCAGCTCGGATACTTACGAGCAGTACTTC
CDR3 protein: CASSSDTYEQYF

J gene: TRBJ1-1
clone size: -
V gene: TRBV6-6
D gene: -
CDR3 DNA: TGTGCCAGCAGTTACATGAGTGGGGGGCGCAGCACTGAAGCTTTCTTT
CDR3 protein: CASSYMSGGRSTEAFF

J gene: TRBJ1-5
clone size: -
V gene: TRBV27
D gene: -
CDR3 DNA: TGTGCCAGCAGTTTATCGTCAGGGGGCAATCAGCCCCAGCATTTT
CDR3 protein: CASSLSSGGNQPQHF

J gene: TRBJ2-1
clone size: -
V gene: TRBV5-1
D gene: -
CDR3 DNA: TGCGCCAGCAGCTTGGAAAGCTCCTACAATGAGCAGTTCTTC
CDR3 protein: CASSLESSYNEQFF

J gene: TRBJ1-3
clone size: -
V gene: TRBV7-2
D gene: -
CDR3 DNA: TGTGCCAGCAGCTTCCCAGGAAACACCATATATTTT
CDR3 protein: CASSFPGNTIYF

J gene: TRBJ2-2
clone size: once
V gene: TRBV7-8
D gene: -
CDR3 DNA: TGTGCCAGCAGCTTTTCCCGGGACCTGAACACCGGGGAGCTGTTTTTT
CDR3 protein: CASSFSRDLNTGELFF

J gene: TRBJ2-5
clone size: -
V gene: TRBV7-9
D gene: -
CDR3 DNA: TGTGCCAGCAGCGTCCAGGGTCGGGAGACCCAGTACTTC
CDR3 protein: CASSVQGRETQYF

J gene: TRBJ1-1
clone size: few
V gene: TRBV6-6
D gene: -
CDR3 DNA: TGTGCCAGCAGTTACTCCACGCTTACCCGGGACACTGAAGCTTTCTTT
CDR3 protein: CASSYSTLTRDTEAFF

J gene: TRBJ2-1
clone size: -
V gene: TRBV27
D gene: -
CDR3 DNA: TGTGCCAGCAGTTCCCGAGGGACAATCAAATACAATGAGCAGTTCTTC
CDR3 protein: CASSSRGTIKYNEQFF

J gene: TRBJ1-1
clone size: -
V gene: TRBV5-1
D gene: TRBD1
CDR3 DNA: TGCGCCAGCAGACAACTCTCGGGACAGGGGTCCACTGAAGCTTTCTTT
CDR3 protein: CASRQLSGQGSTEAFF

J gene: TRBJ1-5
clone size: -
V gene: TRBV28
D gene: -
CDR3 DNA: TGTGCCAGCAGCACTTCGTTGGGGGAGGATCAGCCCCAGCATTTT
CDR3 protein: CASSTSLGEDQPQHF

J gene: TRBJ2-1
clone size: -
V gene: TRBV11-2
D gene: -
CDR3 DNA: TGTGCCAGCAGCTTAACCAGGGCGAATTACAATGAGCAGTTCTTC
CDR3 protein: CASSLTRANYNEQFF

J gene: TRBJ1-1
clone size: -
V gene: TRBV28
D gene: -
CDR3 DNA: TGTGCCAGCAGTTTGAGCACTGAAGCTTTCTTT
CDR3 protein: CASSLSTEAFF

J gene: TRBJ2-1
clone size: -
V gene: TRBV27
D gene: TRBD2
CDR3 DNA: TGTGCCAGCAGGACCGGCCGACTAGCGAAATACTTACAGTTCTTC
CDR3 protein: CASRTGRLAKYLQFF

J gene: TRBJ2-2
clone size: -
V gene: TRBV3-1/TRBV3-2
D gene: TRBD2
CDR3 DNA: TGTGCCAGCAGCCAAGATTCCCGGGCTAGCGGGAATGTTGGGGACACCGGGGAGCTGTTTTTT
CDR3 protein: CASSQDSRASGNVGDTGELFF

J gene: TRBJ2-2
clone size: -
V gene: TRBV11-1
D gene: -
CDR3 DNA: TGTGCCAGCAGCACGCCGACCGGGGAGCTGTTTTTT
CDR3 protein: CASSTPTGELFF

J gene: TRBJ2-2
clone size: once
V gene: TRBV6-4
D gene: -
CDR3 DNA: TGTGCCAGCAGTGACTCCTCCGGATCCGGGGAGCTGTTTTTT
CDR3 protein: CASSDSSGSGELFF

J gene: TRBJ2-1
clone size: once
V gene: TRBV19
D gene: -
CDR3 DNA: TGTGCCAGTAGTTACTCGGACAGCCTCTACAATGAGCAGTTCTTC
CDR3 protein: CASSYSDSLYNEQFF

J gene: TRBJ2-5
clone size: -
V gene: TRBV14
D gene: TRBD2
CDR3 DNA: TGTGCCAGCAGCCCCTCCCTCGTTAGGCTAGCGGGAGCGAGGGGAGAGACCCAGTACTTC
CDR3 protein: CASSPSLVRLAGARGETQYF

J gene: TRBJ2-2
clone size: -
V gene: TRBV7-9
D gene: -
CDR3 DNA: TGTGCCAGCAGCTTATTATTGCTGCGGGCCAACACCGGGGAGCTGTTTTTT
CDR3 protein: CASSLLLLRANTGELFF

J gene: TRBJ2-7
clone size: -
V gene: TRBV2
D gene: -
CDR3 DNA: TGTGCCAGCAGTGAATCCGGGAGAAGAGCCTACGAGCAGTACTTC
CDR3 protein: CASSESGRRAYEQYF

J gene: TRBJ1-2
clone size: -
V gene: TRBV28
D gene: -
CDR3 DNA: TGTGCCAGCAGTCCCCTCAACCACTATGGCTACACCTTC
CDR3 protein: CASSPLNHYGYTF

J gene: TRBJ1-1
clone size: once
V gene: TRBV9
D gene: -
CDR3 DNA: TGTGCCAGCAGCGGCCGGGACACTAACACTGAAGCTTTCTTT
CDR3 protein: CASSGRDTNTEAFF

J gene: TRBJ2-7
clone size: -
V gene: TRBV7-6
D gene: -
CDR3 DNA: TGTGCCAGCAGCTTAGAACCCCCGGCGGCTAGCGCCCCTCACTACGAGCAGTACTTC
CDR3 protein: CASSLEPPAASAPHYEQYF

J gene: TRBJ2-3
clone size: -
V gene: TRBV5-1
D gene: -
CDR3 DNA: TGCGCCAGCAGCTCCCCTAGCGAGATTTTCACAGATACGCAGTATTTT
CDR3 protein: CASSSPSEIFTDTQYF

J gene: TRBJ1-6
clone size: -
V gene: TRBV7-2
D gene: -
CDR3 DNA: TGTGCCAGCAGCTTAGGGGGGAAGGTTCTCCTCCACTTT
CDR3 protein: CASSLGGKVLLHF

J gene: TRBJ2-2
clone size: once
V gene: TRBV6-5
D gene: -
CDR3 DNA: TGTGCCAGCATTGCGTCGAACACCGGGGAGCTGTTTTTT
CDR3 protein: CASIASNTGELFF

J gene: TRBJ2-2
clone size: -
V gene: TRBV25-1
D gene: -
CDR3 DNA: TGTGCCAGCAGTGAATCTCAGGTTACCGGGGAGCTGTTTTTT
CDR3 protein: CASSESQVTGELFF

J gene: TRBJ2-5
clone size: -
V gene: TRBV5-6
D gene: -
CDR3 DNA: TGTGCCAGCAGTCGTCTAGGACAGTCCGGAGGGCAAGAGACCCAGTACTTC
CDR3 protein: CASSRLGQSGGQETQYF

J gene: TRBJ1-2
clone size: -
V gene: TRBV10-2
D gene: -
CDR3 DNA: TGCGCCAGCAGTGGGCAGGGGCAGGGCTATGGCTACACCTTC
CDR3 protein: CASSGQGQGYGYTF

J gene: TRBJ1-6
clone size: -
V gene: TRBV4-2
D gene: TRBD1
CDR3 DNA: TGTGCCAGCAGCCAACAGATTGGGACAGGTGATTCACCCCTCCACTTT
CDR3 protein: CASSQQIGTGDSPLHF

J gene: TRBJ2-5
clone size: -
V gene: TRBV19
D gene: TRBD1
CDR3 DNA: TGTGCCAGTAGTATTACTCCGGGACAGGGTGGAGAGACCCAGTACTTC
CDR3 protein: CASSITPGQGGETQYF

J gene: TRBJ1-2
clone size: -
V gene: TRBV5-1
D gene: TRBD1
CDR3 DNA: TGCGCCAGCAGCCCGGGACAGGGGGTGCGTGGCTACACCTTC
CDR3 protein: CASSPGQGVRGYTF

J gene: TRBJ2-5
clone size: -
V gene: TRBV5-1
D gene: -
CDR3 DNA: TGCGCCAGCAGCTTGGTAGTACAAGAGACCCAGTACTTC
CDR3 protein: CASSLVVQETQYF

J gene: TRBJ2-1
clone size: -
V gene: TRBV27
D gene: TRBD1
CDR3 DNA: TGTGCCAGCAGTCCTAACAGGGGCAATGAGCAGTTCTTC
CDR3 protein: CASSPNRGNEQFF

J gene: TRBJ2-7
clone size: -
V gene: TRBV30
D gene: -
CDR3 DNA: TGTGCCTGGAGCGCAGGTTACGAGCAGTACTTC
CDR3 protein: CAWSAGYEQYF

J gene: TRBJ1-5
clone size: -
V gene: TRBV15
D gene: TRBD1
CDR3 DNA: TGTGCCACCAGCAGGGGGGACAGGGACTCTCAGCCCCAGCATTTT
CDR3 protein: CATSRGDRDSQPQHF

J gene: TRBJ2-3
clone size: -
V gene: TRBV11-2
D gene: TRBD2
CDR3 DNA: TGTGCCAGCAGCTTAAGCGGGATCCTCCCGGGGGCAGATACGCAGTATTTT
CDR3 protein: CASSLSGILPGADTQYF